A selection of T cell receptor beta chains follows, all from one sample in a study of vaccination and CD4 T cells after COVID-19. The antigens of these receptors remain unknown. From the PCR reads, TCRdb called clonotypes with MiXCR, one entry per CDR3 protein. The sample records approximately 11,000 distinct CDR3 sequences, almost 65% being singletons. This sample comprised CD4+ T cells from blood, cultured in vitro, obtained before SARS-CoV-2 vaccination. These receptors all come from a human donor who had recovered from COVID-19. Each CDR3 is given with its conserved first and last residue. Fields, in order: V gene, J gene, D gene, clone size, CDR3 protein, CDR3 DNA. D genes are given only for firm matches. Size tells how often a clone was seen (once, few, many) or the class of an expanded clone, and some rows leave it out.

TRBV4-3	TRBJ1-2	TRBD1	once	CASSPWDRDRYTF	TGCGCCAGCAGCCCCTGGGACAGGGATCGCTACACCTTC
TRBV7-6	TRBJ1-3	NA	NA	CASSLVGYSSGNTIYF	TGTGCCAGCAGCTTAGTTGGGTACTCCTCTGGAAACACCATATATTTT
TRBV15	TRBJ2-6	NA	NA	CATSGEPGANVLTF	TGTGCCACCAGCGGGGAGCCCGGGGCCAACGTCCTGACTTTC
TRBV5-4	TRBJ2-2	NA	NA	CASTVPGKGELFF	TGTGCCAGCACCGTACCGGGGAAGGGGGAGCTGTTTTTT
TRBV20-1	TRBJ2-7	NA	once	CSATWAYEQYF	TGCAGTGCCACATGGGCCTACGAGCAGTACTTC
TRBV20-1	TRBJ2-3	TRBD2	few	CSARLAGGADTQYF	TGCAGTGCCCGACTAGCGGGAGGTGCAGATACGCAGTATTTT
TRBV6-1	TRBJ2-7	TRBD2	NA	CASSPWTSGSSYEQYF	TGTGCCAGCAGTCCCTGGACTAGCGGGAGCTCCTACGAGCAGTACTTC
TRBV6-1	TRBJ1-4	TRBD1	NA	CASSPGQANEKLFF	TGTGCCAGCAGCCCGGGACAGGCGAACGAAAAACTGTTTTTT
TRBV7-3	TRBJ2-2	TRBD1	NA	CASSPGQGSGELFF	TGTGCCAGCAGCCCGGGACAGGGGAGTGGGGAGCTGTTTTTT
TRBV20-1	TRBJ2-1	NA	NA	CSAKQNSDNEQFF	TGCAGTGCTAAACAAAACTCCGACAATGAGCAGTTCTTC
TRBV15	TRBJ1-2	NA	few	CATSSRSGPHNYGYTF	TGTGCCACCAGCAGTAGGTCGGGACCCCATAACTATGGCTACACCTTC
TRBV20-1	TRBJ1-1	TRBD1	few	CSASQGQMNTEAFF	TGCAGTGCTAGCCAGGGACAGATGAACACTGAAGCTTTCTTT
TRBV20-1	TRBJ2-3	TRBD2	NA	CSAAPLLASSTDTQYF	TGCAGTGCTGCACCCTTACTAGCGTCTAGCACAGATACGCAGTATTTT
TRBV10-3	TRBJ1-1	NA	NA	CAISGLNTEAFF	TGTGCCATCAGCGGCTTGAACACTGAAGCTTTCTTT
TRBV7-2	TRBJ2-3	TRBD1	NA	CASSSGTGPYF	TGTGCCAGCAGCTCTGGGACAGGTCCGTATTTT
TRBV30	TRBJ1-6	NA	NA	CAWSSRGPLHF	TGTGCCTGGAGCTCCCGAGGACCCCTCCACTTT
TRBV19	TRBJ2-5	TRBD1	once	CASSRTGGIGETQYF	TGTGCCAGTAGTAGGACAGGGGGCATTGGGGAGACCCAGTACTTC
TRBV7-9	TRBJ2-3	NA	NA	CASSLVGRGYTDTQYF	TGTGCCAGCAGCTTAGTTGGCAGGGGTTACACAGATACGCAGTATTTT
TRBV20-1	TRBJ2-2	NA	NA	CSAAKLGTGELFF	TGCAGTGCAGCGAAATTGGGAACCGGGGAGCTGTTTTTT
TRBV12-3/TRBV12-4	TRBJ1-2	TRBD1	NA	CASSPSGTGKGYTF	TGTGCCAGCAGTCCATCCGGGACAGGGAAGGGCTACACCTTC
TRBV28	TRBJ2-2	NA	NA	CASSLPASNTGELFF	TGTGCCAGCAGTTTACCTGCCTCGAACACCGGGGAGCTGTTTTTT
TRBV12-3/TRBV12-4	TRBJ1-2	NA	NA	CASSFLPQGRGYTF	TGTGCCAGCAGTTTTCTGCCCCAGGGGAGAGGCTACACCTTC
TRBV20-1	TRBJ1-1	NA	few	CSANGGTEAFF	TGCAGTGCTAACGGGGGCACTGAAGCTTTCTTT
TRBV19	TRBJ1-1	NA	NA	CASSMGALMNTEAFF	TGTGCCAGTAGTATGGGGGCATTGATGAACACTGAAGCTTTCTTT
TRBV10-3	TRBJ2-3	NA	NA	CAISEAVARTDTQYF	TGTGCCATCAGTGAGGCGGTGGCTCGCACAGATACGCAGTATTTT
TRBV6-4	TRBJ2-2	NA	NA	CASSDSTSGELFF	TGTGCCAGCAGTGACTCGACTAGCGGGGAGCTGTTTTTT
TRBV5-1	TRBJ2-7	TRBD1	NA	CASSFEGTGAPYEQYF	TGCGCCAGCAGCTTCGAGGGGACAGGGGCGCCTTACGAGCAGTACTTC
TRBV10-3	TRBJ2-7	TRBD1	NA	CAINPGQGTYEQYF	TGTGCCATCAACCCGGGACAGGGAACCTACGAGCAGTACTTC
TRBV28	TRBJ2-7	NA	NA	CASSFSGLLPYEQYF	TGTGCCAGCAGTTTTTCGGGACTTCTTCCCTACGAGCAGTACTTC
TRBV20-1	TRBJ1-1	TRBD1	NA	CSALGQGVTEAFF	TGCAGTGCTCTGGGACAGGGAGTGACTGAAGCTTTCTTT